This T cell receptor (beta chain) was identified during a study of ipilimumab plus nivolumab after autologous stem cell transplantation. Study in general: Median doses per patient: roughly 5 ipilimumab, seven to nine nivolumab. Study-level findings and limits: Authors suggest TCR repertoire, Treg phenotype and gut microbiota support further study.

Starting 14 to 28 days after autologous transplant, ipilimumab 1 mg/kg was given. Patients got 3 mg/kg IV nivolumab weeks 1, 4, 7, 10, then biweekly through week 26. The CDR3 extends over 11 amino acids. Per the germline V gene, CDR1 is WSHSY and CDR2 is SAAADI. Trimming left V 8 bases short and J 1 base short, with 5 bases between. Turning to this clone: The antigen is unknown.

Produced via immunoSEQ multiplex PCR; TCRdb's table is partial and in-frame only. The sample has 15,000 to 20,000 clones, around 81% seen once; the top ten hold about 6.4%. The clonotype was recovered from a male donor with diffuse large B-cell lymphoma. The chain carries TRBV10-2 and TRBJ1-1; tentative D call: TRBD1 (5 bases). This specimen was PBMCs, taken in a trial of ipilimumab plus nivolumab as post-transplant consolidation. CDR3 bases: TGCGCCAGCCAGGGGAACACTGAAGCTTTCTTT. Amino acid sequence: CASQGNTEAFF.